This T cell receptor (beta chain) was observed in a study of blood T cell repertoires in COVID-19. Study-wide context: Some COVID-19 samples were acute and others convalescent; all came from the United States, Italy and Spain. Nucleic acid was either cDNA or gDNA, and it came from T cells, B-cell-depleted T cells, or PBMCs.

The germline CDR1 and CDR2 sequences are SGHVS and FNYEAQ. Trimming removed 5 bases at V and 4 bases at J, with 16 bases between. The CDR3 is 15 residues long. Original analysis: Counts of nucleated cells, estimated from reference gene primer amplification, were obtained. Sequencing was performed with immunoSEQ multiplex PCR; in TCRdb, only in-frame clones are kept and a portion is missing. The V and J calls and clone size were taken over from that table, and D and trimming were inferred from the DNA. The table shows roughly 280,000 clones, with about 85% occurring only once. The chain joins TRBV7-6 to TRBJ2-3, with a weak D call TRBD2 (6 bases). This TCR derives from a man aged 18-30 years with active or convalescent COVID-19. Sequencing was done on a sample of peripheral blood. This CDR3 is CASSQEGLWADTQYF. CDR3 bases: TGTGCCAGCAGCCAGGAGGGGCTTTGGGCAGATACGCAGTATTTT.